The clone carrying this TCR beta chain was recorded only once. One end of the junction varies from germline; a read error may be responsible. Libraries were prepared by immunoSEQ multiplex PCR; TCRdb keeps only in-frame clonotypes and omits some of them. The sample lists approximately 60,000 clones; over 90% were seen once. The entry originates in a study of cytomegalovirus exposure and HLA in healthy donors. This CDR3 region has 12 residues. The germline V gene has CDR1 MGHDK and CDR2 SYGVNS. From the approximately 110-subject validation cohort, which was separate from the roughly 700-subject first cohort, the donors were drawn.

This chain uses TRBV25-1 with TRBJ2-7; perhaps TRBD1 as D (6 bases). This TCR derives from a young woman in good health and CMV-seronegative. The specimen sequenced was PBMCs. As DNA, the CDR3 is TGTGCCAGCAGGGGGGATGCGGGCAGGGGCGTGTTC. Its protein is CASRGDAGRGVF.